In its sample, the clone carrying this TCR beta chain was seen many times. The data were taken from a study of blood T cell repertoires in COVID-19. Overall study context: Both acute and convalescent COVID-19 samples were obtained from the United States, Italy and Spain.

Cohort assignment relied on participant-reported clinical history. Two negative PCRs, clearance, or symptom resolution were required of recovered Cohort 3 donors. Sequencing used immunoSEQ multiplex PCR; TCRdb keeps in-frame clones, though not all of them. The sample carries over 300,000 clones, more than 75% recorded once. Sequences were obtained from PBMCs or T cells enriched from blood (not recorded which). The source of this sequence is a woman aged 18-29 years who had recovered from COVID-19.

CDR3 nucleotide sequence: TGTGCCAGCAGTTACTGGGAGGGGCTAAATGCTAACTATGGCTACACCTTC. This codes for CASSYWEGLNANYGYTF. This sequence joins TRBV6-2 or TRBV6-3 and TRBJ1-2; a possible D gene is TRBD1 (5 bases). There are 17 residues in the CDR3. Deletions cut 1 base from V and 0 bases from J, with 15 bases between. The germline gives CDR1 MNHEY, CDR2 SVGEGT.